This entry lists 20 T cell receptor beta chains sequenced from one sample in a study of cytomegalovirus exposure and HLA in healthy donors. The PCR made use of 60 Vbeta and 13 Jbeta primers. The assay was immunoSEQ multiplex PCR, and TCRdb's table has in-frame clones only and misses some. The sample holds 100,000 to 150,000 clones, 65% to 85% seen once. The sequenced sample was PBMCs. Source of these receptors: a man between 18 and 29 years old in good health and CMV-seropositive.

CDR3 in DNA: TGTGCCAGCCAGATAGCGGGAGGAGGCTATGAGCAGTTCTTC. It encodes CASQIAGGGYEQFF. The chain links TRBV6-1 to TRBJ2-1, with TRBD2 identical over 10 bases. Trimming took 8 bases from V and 8 from J; bases not matched to a gene: 9. CDR3 length equals 14 residues. Germline CDR1 MNHNS, CDR2 SASEGT.

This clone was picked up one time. CDR3 DNA: TGTGCCAGCAGCGCGTCTAGCAGTTCCTACAATGAGCAGTTCTTC. This translates into CASSASSSSYNEQFF. V and J are TRBV9 and TRBJ2-1; tentative D call: TRBD2 (5 bases). V shed 3 bases and J shed 1 base, with 11 bases lying between them. Looked up from germline, CDR1 is SGDLS and CDR2 is YYNGEE. CDR3 length: 15 residues.

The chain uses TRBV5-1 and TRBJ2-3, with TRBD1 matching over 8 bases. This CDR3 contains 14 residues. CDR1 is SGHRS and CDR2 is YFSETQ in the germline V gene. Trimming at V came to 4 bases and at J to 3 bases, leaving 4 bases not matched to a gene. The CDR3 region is CASSGQGLTDTQYF. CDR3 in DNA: TGCGCCAGCAGCGGACAGGGCTTAACAGATACGCAGTATTTT. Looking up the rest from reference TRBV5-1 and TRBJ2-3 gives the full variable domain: KAGVTQTPRYLIKTRGQQVTLSCSPISGHRSVSWYQQTPGQGLQFLFEYFSETQRNKGNFPGRFSGRQFSNSRSEMNVSTLELGDSALYLCASSGQGLTDTQYFGPGTRLTVL.

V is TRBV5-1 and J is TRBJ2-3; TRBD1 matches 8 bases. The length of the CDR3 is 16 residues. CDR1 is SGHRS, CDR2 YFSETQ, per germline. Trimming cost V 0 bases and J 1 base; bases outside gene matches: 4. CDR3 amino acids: CASSLGRGQGTDTQYF. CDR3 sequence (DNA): TGCGCCAGCAGCTTGGGCCGGGGACAGGGCACAGATACGCAGTATTTT.

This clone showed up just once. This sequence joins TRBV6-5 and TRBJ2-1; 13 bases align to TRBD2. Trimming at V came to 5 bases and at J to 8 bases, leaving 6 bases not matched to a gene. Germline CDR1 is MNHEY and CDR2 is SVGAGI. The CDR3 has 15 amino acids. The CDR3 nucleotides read TGTGCCAGCAGTACACCGGGACTAGCGGGACATGAGCAGTTCTTC. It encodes CASSTPGLAGHEQFF.

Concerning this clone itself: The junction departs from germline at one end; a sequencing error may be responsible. The CDR3 DNA sequence: TGTTCCAGCAGCTTCAGGGGCGGCTACACCTTC. This translates into CSSSFRGGYTF. The chain carries TRBV7-9 and TRBJ1-2; a weak D match, TRBD1 (6 bases). The CDR3 length is 11 residues. In germline, CDR1 is SEHNR, CDR2 FQNEAQ (reference sequence).

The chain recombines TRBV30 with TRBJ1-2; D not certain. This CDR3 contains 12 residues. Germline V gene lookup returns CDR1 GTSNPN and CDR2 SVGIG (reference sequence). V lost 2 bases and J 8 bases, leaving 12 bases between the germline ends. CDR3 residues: CAWSNKARGYTF. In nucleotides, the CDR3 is TGTGCCTGGAGTAATAAGGCGAGGGGCTACACCTTC.

The CDR3, as DNA: TGTGCCAGCAGTGAGTCACGGACTAGCAGGGAGACCCAGTACTTC. Translation: CASSESRTSRETQYF. The chain uses TRBV6-1 and TRBJ2-5; 8 bases are a match to TRBD2. The CDR3 contains 15 residues. Germline V gene data show CDR1 as MNHNS and CDR2 as SASEGT. Germline trimming cut 3 bases from V and 5 bases from J; bases unmatched to any gene: 8.

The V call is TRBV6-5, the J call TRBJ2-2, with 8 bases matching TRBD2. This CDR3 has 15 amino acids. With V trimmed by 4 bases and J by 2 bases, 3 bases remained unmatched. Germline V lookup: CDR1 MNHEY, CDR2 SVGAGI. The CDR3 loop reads CASSSVAGNTGELFF. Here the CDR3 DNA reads TGTGCCAGCAGTTCAGTAGCGGGAAACACCGGGGAGCTGTTTTTT.

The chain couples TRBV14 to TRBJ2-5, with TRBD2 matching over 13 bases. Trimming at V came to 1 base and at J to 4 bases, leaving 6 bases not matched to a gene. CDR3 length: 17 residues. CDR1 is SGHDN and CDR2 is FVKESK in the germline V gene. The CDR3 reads CASSQAWTSGRRETQYF. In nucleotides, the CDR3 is TGTGCCAGCAGCCAAGCGTGGACTAGCGGGAGAAGAGAGACCCAGTACTTC.

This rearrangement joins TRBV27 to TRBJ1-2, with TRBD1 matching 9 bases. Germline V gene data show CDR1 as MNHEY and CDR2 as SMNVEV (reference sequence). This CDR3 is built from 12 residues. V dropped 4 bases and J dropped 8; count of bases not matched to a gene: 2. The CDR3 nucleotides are TGTGCCAGCAGTTCGACAGGGGGAGGCTACACCTTC. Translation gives CASSSTGGGYTF.

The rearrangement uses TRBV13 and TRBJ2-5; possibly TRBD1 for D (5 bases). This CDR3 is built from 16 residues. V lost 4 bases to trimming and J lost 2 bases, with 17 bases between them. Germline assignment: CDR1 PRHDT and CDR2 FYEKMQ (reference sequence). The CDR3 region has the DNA TGTGCCAGCAGCTCAACAGGTTCTGCAGCGCAAGAGACCCAGTACTTC. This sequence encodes CASSSTGSAAQETQYF.

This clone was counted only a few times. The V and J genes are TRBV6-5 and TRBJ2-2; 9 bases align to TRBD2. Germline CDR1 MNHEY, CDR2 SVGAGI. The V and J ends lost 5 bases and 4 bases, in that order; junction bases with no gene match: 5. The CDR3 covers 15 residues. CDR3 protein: CASSNSGSGTGELFF. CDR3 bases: TGTGCCAGCAGTAATAGCGGGAGTGGCACCGGGGAGCTGTTTTTT.

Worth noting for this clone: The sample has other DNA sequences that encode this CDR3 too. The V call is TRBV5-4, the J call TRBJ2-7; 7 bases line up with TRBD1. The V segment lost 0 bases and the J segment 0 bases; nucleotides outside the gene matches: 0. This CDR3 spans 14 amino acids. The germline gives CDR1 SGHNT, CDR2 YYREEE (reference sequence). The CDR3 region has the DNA TGTGCCAGCAGCTTGGGACAGGGCTCCTACGAGCAGTACTTC. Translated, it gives CASSLGQGSYEQYF.

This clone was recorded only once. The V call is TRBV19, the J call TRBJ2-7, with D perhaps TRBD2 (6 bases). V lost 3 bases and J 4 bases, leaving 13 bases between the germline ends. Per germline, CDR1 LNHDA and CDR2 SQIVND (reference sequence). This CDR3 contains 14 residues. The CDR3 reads CASSIRVAGYEQYF. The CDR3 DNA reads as TGTGCCAGTAGTATCCGAGTTGCGGGATACGAGCAGTACTTC.

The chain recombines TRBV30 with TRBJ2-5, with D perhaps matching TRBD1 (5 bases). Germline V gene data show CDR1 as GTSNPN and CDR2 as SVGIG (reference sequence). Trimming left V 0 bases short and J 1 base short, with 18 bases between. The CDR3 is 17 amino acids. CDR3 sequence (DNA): TGTGCCTGGAGTGTCTTCGGACACCCGTCGATCCAAGAGACCCAGTACTTC. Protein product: CAWSVFGHPSIQETQYF.

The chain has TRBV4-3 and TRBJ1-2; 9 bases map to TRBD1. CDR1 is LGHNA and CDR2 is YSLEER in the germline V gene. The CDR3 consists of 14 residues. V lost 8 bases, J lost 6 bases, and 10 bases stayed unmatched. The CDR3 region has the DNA TGCGCCAGCGGAGAGGGACAGGGAGGCGATGGCTACACCTTC. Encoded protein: CASGEGQGGDGYTF.

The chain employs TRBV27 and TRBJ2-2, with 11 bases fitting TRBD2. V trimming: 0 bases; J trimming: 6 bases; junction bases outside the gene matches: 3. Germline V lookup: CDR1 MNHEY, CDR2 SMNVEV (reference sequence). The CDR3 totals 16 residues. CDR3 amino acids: CASSLSTSGVAGELFF. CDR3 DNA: TGTGCCAGCAGTTTATCGACTAGCGGGGTGGCCGGGGAGCTGTTTTTT.

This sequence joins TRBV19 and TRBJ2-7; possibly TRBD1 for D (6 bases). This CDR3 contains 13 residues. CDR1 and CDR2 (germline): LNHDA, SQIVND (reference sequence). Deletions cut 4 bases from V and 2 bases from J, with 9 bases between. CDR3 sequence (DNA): TGTGCCAGTAGTACAACAGGGCCCTACGAGCAGTACTTC. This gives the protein CASSTTGPYEQYF.

The CDR3 reads CASRHPSGNTIYF. The CDR3 DNA reads TGTGCCAGCAGACATCCGTCCGGAAACACCATATATTTT. The chain employs TRBV7-2 and TRBJ1-3; no reliable D call. This CDR3 contains 13 residues. Germline CDR1 is SGHTA and CDR2 is FQGNSA. With 6 bases removed from V and 4 bases from J, the gap between germline ends came to 10 bases.